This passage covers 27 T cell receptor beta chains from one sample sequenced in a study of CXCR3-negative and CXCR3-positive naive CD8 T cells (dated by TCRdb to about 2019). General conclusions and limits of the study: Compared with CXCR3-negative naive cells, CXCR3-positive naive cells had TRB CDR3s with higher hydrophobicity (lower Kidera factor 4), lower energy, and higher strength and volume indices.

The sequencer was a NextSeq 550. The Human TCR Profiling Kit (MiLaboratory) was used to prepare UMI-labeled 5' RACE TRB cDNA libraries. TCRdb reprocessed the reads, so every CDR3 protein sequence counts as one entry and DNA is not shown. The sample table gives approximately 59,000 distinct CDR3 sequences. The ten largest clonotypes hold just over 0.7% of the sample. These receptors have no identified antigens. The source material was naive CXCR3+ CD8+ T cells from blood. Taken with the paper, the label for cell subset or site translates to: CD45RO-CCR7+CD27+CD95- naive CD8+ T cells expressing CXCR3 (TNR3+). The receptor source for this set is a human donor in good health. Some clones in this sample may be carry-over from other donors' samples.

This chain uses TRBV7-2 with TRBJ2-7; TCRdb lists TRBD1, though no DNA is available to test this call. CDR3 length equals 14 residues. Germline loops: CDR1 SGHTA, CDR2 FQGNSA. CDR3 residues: CASSLWGLPYEQYF.

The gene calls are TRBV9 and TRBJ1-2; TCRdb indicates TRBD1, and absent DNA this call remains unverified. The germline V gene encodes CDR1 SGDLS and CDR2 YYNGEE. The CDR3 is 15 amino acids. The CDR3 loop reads CASSVVDRGSYGYTF. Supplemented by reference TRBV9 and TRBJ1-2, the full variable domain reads DSGVTQTPKHLITATGQRVTLRCSPRSGDLSVYWYQQSLDQGLQFLIQYYNGEERAKGNILERFSAQQFPDLHSELNLSSLELGDSALYFCASSVVDRGSYGYTFGSGTRLTVV.

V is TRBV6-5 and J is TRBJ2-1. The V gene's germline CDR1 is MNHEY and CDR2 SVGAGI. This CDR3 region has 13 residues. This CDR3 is CASRLSSLGEQFF.

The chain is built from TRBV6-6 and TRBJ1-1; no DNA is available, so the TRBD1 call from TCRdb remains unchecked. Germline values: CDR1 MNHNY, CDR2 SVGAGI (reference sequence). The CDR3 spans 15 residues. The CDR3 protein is CASSYSAGTLGEAFF.

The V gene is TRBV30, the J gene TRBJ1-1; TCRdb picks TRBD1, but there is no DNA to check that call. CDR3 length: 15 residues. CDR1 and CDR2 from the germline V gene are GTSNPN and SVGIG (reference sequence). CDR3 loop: CAWSSWDSMNTEAFF.

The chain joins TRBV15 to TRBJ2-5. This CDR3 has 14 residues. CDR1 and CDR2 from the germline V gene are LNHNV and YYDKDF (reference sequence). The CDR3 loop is CATSRDSSQETQCF.

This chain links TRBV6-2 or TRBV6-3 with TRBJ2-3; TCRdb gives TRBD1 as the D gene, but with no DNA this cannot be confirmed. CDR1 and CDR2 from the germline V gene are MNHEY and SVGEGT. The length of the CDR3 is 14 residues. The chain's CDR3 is CASGDRESTDTQYF.

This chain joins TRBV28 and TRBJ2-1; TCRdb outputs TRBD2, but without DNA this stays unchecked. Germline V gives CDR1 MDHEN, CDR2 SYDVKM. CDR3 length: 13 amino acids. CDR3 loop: CASTREGYNEQFF.

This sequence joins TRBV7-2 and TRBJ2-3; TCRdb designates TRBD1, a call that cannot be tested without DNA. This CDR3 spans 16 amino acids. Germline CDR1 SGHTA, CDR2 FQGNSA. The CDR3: CASSLNLGGLTDTQYF.

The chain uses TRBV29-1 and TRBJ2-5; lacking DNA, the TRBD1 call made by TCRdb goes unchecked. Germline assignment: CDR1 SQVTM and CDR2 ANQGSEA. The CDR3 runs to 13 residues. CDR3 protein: CSDADRNGQTQYF.

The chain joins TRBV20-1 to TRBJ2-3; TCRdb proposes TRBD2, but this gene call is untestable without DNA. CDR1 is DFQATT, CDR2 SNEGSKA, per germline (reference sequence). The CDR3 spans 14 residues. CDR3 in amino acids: CSAQSSGIADTQYF.

The CDR3 here is CASSQGTAMTYEQYF. The V and J genes are TRBV4-3 and TRBJ2-7; TCRdb's assignment of TRBD1 cannot be checked, as there is no DNA. Germline CDR1 LGHNA, CDR2 YSLEER. The CDR3 is made up of 15 amino acids.

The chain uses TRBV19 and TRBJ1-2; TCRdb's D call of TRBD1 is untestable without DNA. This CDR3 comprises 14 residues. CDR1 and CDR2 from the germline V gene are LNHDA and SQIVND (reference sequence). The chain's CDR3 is CASSIVPGADGYTF.

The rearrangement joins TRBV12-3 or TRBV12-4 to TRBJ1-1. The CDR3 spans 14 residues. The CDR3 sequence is CASSLGPLPMEAFF.

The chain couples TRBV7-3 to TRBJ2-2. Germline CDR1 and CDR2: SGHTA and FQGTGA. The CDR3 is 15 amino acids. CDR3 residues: CASSPELFFPGELFF.

The CDR3: CASRGHQGSDTQYF. The V call is TRBV7-9, the J call TRBJ2-3; as DNA is missing, the TRBD1 call by TCRdb cannot be tested. CDR1 is SEHNR, CDR2 FQNEAQ, per germline (reference sequence). This CDR3 is 14 amino acids long.

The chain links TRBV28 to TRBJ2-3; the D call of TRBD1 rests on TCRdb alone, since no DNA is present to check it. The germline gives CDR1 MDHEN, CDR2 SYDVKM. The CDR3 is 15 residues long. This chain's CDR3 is CASSPLGRLTDTQYF.

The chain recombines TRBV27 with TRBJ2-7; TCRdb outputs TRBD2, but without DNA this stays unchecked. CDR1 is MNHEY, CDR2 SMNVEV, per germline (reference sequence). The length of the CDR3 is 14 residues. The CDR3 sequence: CASNRGGETYEQYF.

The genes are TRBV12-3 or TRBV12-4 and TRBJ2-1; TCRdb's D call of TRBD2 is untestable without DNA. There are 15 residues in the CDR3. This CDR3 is CASTAPGTSYNEQFF.

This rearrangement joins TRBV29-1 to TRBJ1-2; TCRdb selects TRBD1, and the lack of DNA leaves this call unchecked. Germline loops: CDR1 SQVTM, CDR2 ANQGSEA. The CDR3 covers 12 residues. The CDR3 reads CSVDQGVEGYTF.

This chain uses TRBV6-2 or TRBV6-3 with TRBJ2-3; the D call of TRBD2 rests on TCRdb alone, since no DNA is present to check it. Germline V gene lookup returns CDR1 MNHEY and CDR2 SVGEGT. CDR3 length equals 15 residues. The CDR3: CASASGTIEGGTQYF.

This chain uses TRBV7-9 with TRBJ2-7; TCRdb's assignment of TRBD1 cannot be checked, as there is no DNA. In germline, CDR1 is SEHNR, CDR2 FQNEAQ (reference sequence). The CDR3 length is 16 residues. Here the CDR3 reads CASTDSRGTGAYEQYF.

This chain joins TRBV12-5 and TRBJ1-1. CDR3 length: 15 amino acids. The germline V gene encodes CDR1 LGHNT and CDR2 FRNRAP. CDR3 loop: CASALLTGFGTEAFF.

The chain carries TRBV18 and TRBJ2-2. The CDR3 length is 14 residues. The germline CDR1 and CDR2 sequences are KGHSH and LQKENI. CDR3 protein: CASSPPRRTGELFF.

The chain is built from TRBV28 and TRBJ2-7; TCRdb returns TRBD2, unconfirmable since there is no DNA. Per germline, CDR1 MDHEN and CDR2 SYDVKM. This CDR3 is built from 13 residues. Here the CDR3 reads CASRLAGAYEQYF. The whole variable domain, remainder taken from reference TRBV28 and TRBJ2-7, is DVKVTQSSRYLVKRTGEKVFLECVQDMDHENMFWYRQDPGLGLRLIYFSYDVKMKEKGDIPEGYSVSREKKERFSLILESASTNQTSMYLCASRLAGAYEQYFGPGTRLTVT.

CDR3 loop: CASSSLPGANSYNEQFF. The J gene is TRBJ2-1, the V gene TRBV7-7; there is no DNA to check the TCRdb D call of TRBD1. Per germline, CDR1 SSHAT and CDR2 FNYEAQ (reference sequence). This CDR3 has 17 residues.

The CDR3 spells CATSRDSGTGANVLTF. The rearrangement joins TRBV15 to TRBJ2-6; there is no DNA to check the TCRdb D call of TRBD1. The CDR3 totals 16 residues. Germline loops: CDR1 LNHNV, CDR2 YYDKDF (reference sequence).